This T cell receptor (beta chain) derives from a study of cytotoxic CD8 clonotypes in ibrutinib-treated CLL. Study-wide points: In comparison with age-matched healthy donors, baseline clonality was higher and tracked circulating CD8+ T-cell counts. Different sampling times were used for sustained-remission and progressing patients.

TCRdb's table, derived via immunoSEQ multiplex PCR, lists solely in-frame clones and lacks some. The sample includes roughly 180,000 clones, over 60% of them seen just once. This CDR3 is built from 14 residues. V lost 2 bases, J lost 6 bases, and 13 bases lay in between. Germline V CDR1 and CDR2: SGHTA, FQGTGA. Note on this clone: Its antigen is as yet unknown.

The J gene is TRBJ1-2, the V gene TRBV7-3; D is possibly TRBD1 (5 bases). The receptor's source is a human donor with chronic lymphocytic leukemia. The starting material was PBMCs, obtained after 24 months of ibrutinib treatment. Written as DNA, the CDR3 is TGTGCCAGCAGCTTATTGGCCAGGGTGGATGGCTACACCTTC. This gives the protein CASSLLARVDGYTF. Variable domain in full (rest from reference TRBV7-3 and TRBJ1-2): GAGVSQTPSNKVTEKGKYVELRCDPISGHTALYWYRQSLGQGPEFLIYFQGTGAADDSGLPNDRFFAVRPEGSVSTLKIQRTERGDSAVYLCASSLLARVDGYTFGSGTRLTVV.